This T cell receptor (beta chain) was identified during a study of human T cells and chemical hapten exposure (dated by TCRdb to about 2021). Background for the entire study: Libraries were pooled for sequencing, and variation in per-sample TCR yields was attributed mainly to small differences in library volumes within the pool. Peripheral blood TCR repertoire changes were tracked in vivo in alopecia patients during primary and secondary sensitization to the hapten diphenylcyclopropenone (DPC). Both TCR alpha and TCR beta chains were sequenced from each blood RNA sample. The paper as a whole reports these results and caveats: Repeated subsampling changed both the strength of the expansion versus patch-test correlation and the threshold at which that correlation became significant. No change with DPC sensitization was found in the number of TCRs above 1 in 1000 frequency, and no evidence of global repertoire structure alterations was found.

Interpreted using the paper, the time point label stands for: healthy volunteer bleed at 6 weeks. Total RNA was extracted from unfractionated whole blood that had been collected in Tempus Blood RNA tubes. Four or five healthy volunteers were used as TCR sequencing controls and were bled at day 0, 2 weeks and 6 weeks. Libraries were built with RACE. The sequencer was a NextSeq 500. Library preparation attached unique molecular identifiers to individual cDNA molecules for quantitative, reproducible TCR counting. On the authors' methods: Samples had a median of roughly 91,000 TCRs, with a range from 23,224 to 690,600. V, J and CDR3 annotation of the TCR reads was carried out using the Decombinator software suite. For the PS versus PT1 abundance plots, all samples were subsampled to the same number of TCRs (28,000). Expanded TCRs were defined as absent before sensitization and observed at least eight times at the 2-week time point. Using fastp at Q25 and MiXCR, TCRdb reprocessed the public reads and kept productive beta chains. All rows with the same CDR3 protein become a single entry with the most common DNA and genes. TCRdb, not the authors, supplied the V and J calls. This sample gives some 40,000 distinct CDR3 sequences in total; about 4% of them show up just once. The top ten hold 5% to 7% of the sample.

The CDR3, cysteine through phenylalanine, is 13 amino acids long. Only the CDR3 portion is preserved as DNA: 39 bases, with reading frame beginning at the first base. CDR1 and CDR2 are drawn from the germline V gene (reference sequence): LGHDT, YNNKEL. The V and J ends are trimmed by 1 base and 4 bases, leaving 7 bases between them. This clonotype was found many times. Its recognized antigen is unknown. No much larger clonotype is one base removed from it; base qualities were not supplied. Recombination joined TRBV3-1 with TRBJ1-2, with no confidently assigned D gene. The sequenced material came from whole blood. The TCR originated in a human donor in good health. Some clones in this sample may be carry-over from other donors' samples. The DNA sequence reads TGTGCCAGCAGCCAAGTCCCGATCTATGGCTACACCTTC. This codes for CASSQVPIYGYTF.